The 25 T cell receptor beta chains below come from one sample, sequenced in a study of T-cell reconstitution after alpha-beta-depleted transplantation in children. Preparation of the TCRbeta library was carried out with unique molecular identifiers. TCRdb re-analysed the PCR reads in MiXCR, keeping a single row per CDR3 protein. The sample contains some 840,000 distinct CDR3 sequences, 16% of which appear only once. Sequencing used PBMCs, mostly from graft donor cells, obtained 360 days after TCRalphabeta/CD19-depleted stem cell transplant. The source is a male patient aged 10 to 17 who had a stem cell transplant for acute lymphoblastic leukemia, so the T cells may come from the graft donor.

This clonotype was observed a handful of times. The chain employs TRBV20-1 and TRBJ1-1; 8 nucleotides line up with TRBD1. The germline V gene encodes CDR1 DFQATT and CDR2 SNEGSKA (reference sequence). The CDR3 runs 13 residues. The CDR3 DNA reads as TGCAGGGGCGATAGACAGGGGAGCACTGAAGCTTTCTTT. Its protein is CRGDRQGSTEAFF.

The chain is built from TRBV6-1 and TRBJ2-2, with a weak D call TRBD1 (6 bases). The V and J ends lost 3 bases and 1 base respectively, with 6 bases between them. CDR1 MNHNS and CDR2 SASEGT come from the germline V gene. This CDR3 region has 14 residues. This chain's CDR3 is CASSDRGNTGELFF. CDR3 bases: TGTGCCAGCAGTGACAGGGGGAACACCGGGGAGCTGTTTTTT.

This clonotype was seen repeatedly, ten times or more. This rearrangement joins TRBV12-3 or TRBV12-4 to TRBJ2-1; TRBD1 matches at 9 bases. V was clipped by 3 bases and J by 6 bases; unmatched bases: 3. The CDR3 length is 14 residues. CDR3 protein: CASSFGTGSNEQFF. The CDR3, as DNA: TGTGCCAGCAGTTTCGGGACAGGGTCCAATGAGCAGTTCTTC.

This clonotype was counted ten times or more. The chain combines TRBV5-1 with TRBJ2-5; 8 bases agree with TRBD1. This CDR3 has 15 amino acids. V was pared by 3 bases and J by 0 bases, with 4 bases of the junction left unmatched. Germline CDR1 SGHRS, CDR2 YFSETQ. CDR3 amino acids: CASSSGQVYQETQYF. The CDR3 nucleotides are TGCGCCAGCAGCTCGGGACAGGTGTACCAAGAGACCCAGTACTTC.

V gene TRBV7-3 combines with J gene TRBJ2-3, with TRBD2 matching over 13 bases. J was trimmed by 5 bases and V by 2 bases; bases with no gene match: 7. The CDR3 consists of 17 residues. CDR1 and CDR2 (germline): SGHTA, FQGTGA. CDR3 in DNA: TGTGCCAGCAGCTTAGGCCGACTAGCGGGAGGCGGAGATACGCAGTATTTT. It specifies CASSLGRLAGGGDTQYF.

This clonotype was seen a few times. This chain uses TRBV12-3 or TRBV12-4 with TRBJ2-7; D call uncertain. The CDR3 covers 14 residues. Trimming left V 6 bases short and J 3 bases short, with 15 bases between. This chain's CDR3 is CASSPIERIYEQYF. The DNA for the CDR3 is TGTGCCAGCAGCCCGATCGAGCGAATCTACGAGCAGTACTTC.

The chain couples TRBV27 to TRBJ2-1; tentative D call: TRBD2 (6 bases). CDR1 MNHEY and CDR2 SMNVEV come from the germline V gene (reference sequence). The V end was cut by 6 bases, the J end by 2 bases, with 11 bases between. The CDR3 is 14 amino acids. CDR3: CASSRLGAYNEQFF. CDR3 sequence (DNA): TGTGCCAGCAGCCGACTAGGGGCCTACAATGAGCAGTTCTTC.

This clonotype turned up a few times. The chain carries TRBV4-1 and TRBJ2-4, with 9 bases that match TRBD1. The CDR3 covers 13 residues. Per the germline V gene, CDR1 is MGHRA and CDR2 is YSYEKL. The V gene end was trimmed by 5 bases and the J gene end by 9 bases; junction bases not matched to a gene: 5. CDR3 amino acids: CASSGTGLGIQYF. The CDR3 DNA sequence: TGCGCCAGCAGCGGGACAGGGCTAGGCATTCAGTACTTC.

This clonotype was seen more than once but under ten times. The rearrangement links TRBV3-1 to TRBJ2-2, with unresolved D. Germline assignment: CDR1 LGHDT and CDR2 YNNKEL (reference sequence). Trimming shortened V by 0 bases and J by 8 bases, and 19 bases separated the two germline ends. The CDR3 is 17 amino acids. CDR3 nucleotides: TGTGCCAGCAGCCAAGAGATTCTTCGGCTTTCCCTAGGGGAGCTGTTTTTT. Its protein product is CASSQEILRLSLGELFF.

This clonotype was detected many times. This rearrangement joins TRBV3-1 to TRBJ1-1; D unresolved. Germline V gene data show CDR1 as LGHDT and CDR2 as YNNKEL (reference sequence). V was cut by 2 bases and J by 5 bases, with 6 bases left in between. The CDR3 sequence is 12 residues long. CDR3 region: CASSQYRTEAFF. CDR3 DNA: TGTGCCAGCAGCCAATATCGGACTGAAGCTTTCTTT.

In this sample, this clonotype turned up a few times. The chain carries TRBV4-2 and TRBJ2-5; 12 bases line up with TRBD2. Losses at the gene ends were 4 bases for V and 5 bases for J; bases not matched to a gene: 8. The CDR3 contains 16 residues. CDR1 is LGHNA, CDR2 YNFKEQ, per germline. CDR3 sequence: CASSPRTSGARETQYF. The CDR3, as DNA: TGTGCCAGCAGCCCTCGGACTAGCGGGGCTCGGGAGACCCAGTACTTC.

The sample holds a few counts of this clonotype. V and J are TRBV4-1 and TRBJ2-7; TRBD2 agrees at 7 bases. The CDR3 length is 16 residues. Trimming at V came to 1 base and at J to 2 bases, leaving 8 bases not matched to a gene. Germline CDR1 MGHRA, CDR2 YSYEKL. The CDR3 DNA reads TGCGCCAGCAGCCAAGCCCTGGGGGGGTTCACCTACGAGCAGTACTTC. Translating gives CASSQALGGFTYEQYF.

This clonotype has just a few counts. The DNA for the CDR3 is TGCAGTGCTAGAAACCCGGGAGAGGCGCAAGAGACCCAGTACTTC. Protein product: CSARNPGEAQETQYF. V gene TRBV20-1 combines with J gene TRBJ2-5, with a possible D match to TRBD2 (6 bases). Per germline, CDR1 DFQATT and CDR2 SNEGSKA (reference sequence). Trimming shortened V by 2 bases and J by 2 bases, and 15 bases separated the two germline ends. The CDR3 runs 15 residues.

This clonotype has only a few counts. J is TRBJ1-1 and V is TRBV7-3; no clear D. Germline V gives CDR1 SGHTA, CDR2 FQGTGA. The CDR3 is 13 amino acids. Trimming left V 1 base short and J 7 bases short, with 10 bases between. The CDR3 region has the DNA TGTGCCAGCAGCTTAATGACCGGGCTTGAAGCTTTCTTT. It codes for CASSLMTGLEAFF.

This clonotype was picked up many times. CDR3 sequence reads: CASSFQGGRGDYGYTF. The CDR3 nucleotides are TGCGCCAGCAGCTTTCAGGGGGGAAGGGGAGACTATGGCTACACCTTC. The chain recombines TRBV5-1 with TRBJ1-2; 7 bases agree with TRBD1. V was pared by 2 bases and J by 3 bases, with 10 bases of the junction left unmatched. The CDR3 is 16 amino acids. Per the germline V gene, CDR1 is SGHRS and CDR2 is YFSETQ.

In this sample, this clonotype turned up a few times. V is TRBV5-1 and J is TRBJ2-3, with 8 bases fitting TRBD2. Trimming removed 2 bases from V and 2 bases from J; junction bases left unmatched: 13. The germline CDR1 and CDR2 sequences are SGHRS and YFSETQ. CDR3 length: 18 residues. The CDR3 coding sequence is TGCGCCAGCAGCTTAGAAGGAAGCGGGAGAAAGGCCACAGATACGCAGTATTTT. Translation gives CASSLEGSGRKATDTQYF.

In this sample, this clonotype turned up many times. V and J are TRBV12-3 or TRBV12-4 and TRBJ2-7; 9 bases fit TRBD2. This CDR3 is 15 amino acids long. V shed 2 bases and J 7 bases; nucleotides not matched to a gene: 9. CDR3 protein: CASSLSGRRSWEQYF. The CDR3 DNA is TGTGCCAGCAGTTTAAGCGGGAGGAGATCTTGGGAGCAGTACTTC.

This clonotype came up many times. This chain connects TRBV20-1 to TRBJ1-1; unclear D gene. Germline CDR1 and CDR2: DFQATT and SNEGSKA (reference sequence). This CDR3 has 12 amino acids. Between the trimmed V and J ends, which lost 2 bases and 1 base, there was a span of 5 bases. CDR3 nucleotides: TGCAGTGCTAGAAAGAAGAACACTGAAGCTTTCTTT. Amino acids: CSARKKNTEAFF.

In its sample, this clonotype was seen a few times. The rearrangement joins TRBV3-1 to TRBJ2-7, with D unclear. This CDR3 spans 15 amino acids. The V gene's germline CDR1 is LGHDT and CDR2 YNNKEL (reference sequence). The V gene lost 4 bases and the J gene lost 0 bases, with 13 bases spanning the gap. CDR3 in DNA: TGTGCCAGCAGCCTCGGACGCCACAGCTCCTACGAGCAGTACTTC. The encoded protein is CASSLGRHSSYEQYF.

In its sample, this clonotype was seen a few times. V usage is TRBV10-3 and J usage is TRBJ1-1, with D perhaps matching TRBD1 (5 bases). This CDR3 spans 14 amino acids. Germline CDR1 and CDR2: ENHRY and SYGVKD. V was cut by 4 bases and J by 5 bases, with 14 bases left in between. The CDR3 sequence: CAISGRVGGTEAFF. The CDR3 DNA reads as TGTGCCATCAGTGGCCGGGTGGGGGGAACTGAAGCTTTCTTT.

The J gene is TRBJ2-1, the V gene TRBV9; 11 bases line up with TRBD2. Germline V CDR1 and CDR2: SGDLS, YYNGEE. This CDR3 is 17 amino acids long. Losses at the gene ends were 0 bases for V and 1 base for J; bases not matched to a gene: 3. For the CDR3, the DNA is TGTGCCAGCAGCGTAGCGGCTAGCGGGAGGTCCTACAATGAGCAGTTCTTC. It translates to CASSVAASGRSYNEQFF.

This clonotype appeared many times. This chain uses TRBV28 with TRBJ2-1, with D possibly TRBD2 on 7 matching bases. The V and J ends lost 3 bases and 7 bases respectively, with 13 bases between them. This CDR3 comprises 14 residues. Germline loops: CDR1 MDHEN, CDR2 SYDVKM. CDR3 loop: CASSFGGGRNEQFF. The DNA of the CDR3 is TGTGCCAGCAGTTTTGGGGGGGGCAGGAATGAGCAGTTCTTC.

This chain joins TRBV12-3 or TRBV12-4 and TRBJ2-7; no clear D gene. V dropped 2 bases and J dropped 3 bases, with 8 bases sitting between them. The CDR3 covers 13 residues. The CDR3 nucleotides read TGTGCCAGCAGTTTAAGCCAGATCTACGAGCAGTACTTC. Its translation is CASSLSQIYEQYF.

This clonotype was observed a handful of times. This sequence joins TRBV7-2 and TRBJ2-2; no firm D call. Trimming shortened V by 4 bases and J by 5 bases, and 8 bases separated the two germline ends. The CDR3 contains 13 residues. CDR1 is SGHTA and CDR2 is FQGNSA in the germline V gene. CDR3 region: CASSWMPTGELFF. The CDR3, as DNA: TGTGCCAGCAGCTGGATGCCTACCGGGGAGCTGTTTTTT.

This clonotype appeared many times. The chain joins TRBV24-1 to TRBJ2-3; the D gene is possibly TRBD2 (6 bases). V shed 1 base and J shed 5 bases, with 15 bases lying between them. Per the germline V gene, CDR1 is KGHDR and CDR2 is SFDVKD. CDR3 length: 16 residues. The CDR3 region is CATSDLRDLGGDTQYF. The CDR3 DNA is TGTGCCACCAGTGATTTAAGGGACCTCGGGGGAGATACGCAGTATTTT.